This T cell receptor (beta chain) appears in the sequencing data of a study of cytotoxic CD8 clonotypes in ibrutinib-treated CLL. Study as a whole: Partial responses numbered roughly 25 and complete responses 2; after a median approximately 70 months, 14 stayed remitted and approximately 12 progressed. Whole-study findings and limits: In sustained-remission versus progressing patients, sampling times differed. The clonality went up when patients responded to ibrutinib and dropped back toward baseline at progression.

The germline CDR1 and CDR2 sequences are MNHEY and SVGAGI. This CDR3 is built from 14 residues. Trimming stripped 2 bases from V and 0 bases from J, with 5 bases between. Profiling relied on immunoSEQ multiplex PCR, and the TCRdb table lists in-frame clones only, not all of them. The repertoire holds some 200,000 clones, with around 75% as singletons. As for this clone: Its antigen remains unknown.

The sample here was PBMCs, taken after 12 months of ibrutinib treatment. The clonotype originates from a human donor with chronic lymphocytic leukemia. The rearrangement joins TRBV6-5 to TRBJ1-5; D gene uncertain. This CDR3 reads CASSYQNSNQPQHF. In DNA, the CDR3 is TGTGCCAGCAGTTACCAGAATAGCAATCAGCCCCAGCATTTT.